This entry describes one TCR beta chain. Tregs were sorted as CD4+CD25+CD127-/low cells. MiXCR, run by TCRdb on the 5' RACE reads, gives a single entry per CDR3 protein. The table shows approximately 50,000 distinct CDR3 sequences, with 26% occurring only once. V trimming: 5 bases; J trimming: 3 bases; junction bases outside the gene matches: 6. This CDR3 contains 14 residues. V gene TRBV12-3 or TRBV12-4 combines with J gene TRBJ2-5; 7 bases map to TRBD1. Sequencing was performed on tumor-infiltrating Tregs sorted from the breast tumor. The clonotype originates from a female donor with breast cancer. This CDR3 is CASSSEGAEETQYF. In DNA, the CDR3 is TGTGCCAGCAGTAGTGAGGGGGCAGAAGAGACCCAGTACTTC.